These 26 T cell receptor beta chains were all obtained from the same sample, sequenced in a study of T cell responses to AZD1222 COVID-19 vaccine. Clones were sequenced by immunoSEQ multiplex PCR, and TCRdb holds only the in-frame ones, with some missing. The sample lists about 190,000 clones, about 87% occurring once. Source: peripheral blood, taken on day 0 of MenACWY control vaccination. The receptors derive from an adult in good health.

This chain joins TRBV19 and TRBJ2-2; the D gene could be TRBD1 or TRBD2 (5 bases each). CDR3 length: 16 residues. V lost 3 bases and J 8 bases, leaving 19 bases between the germline ends. Per germline, CDR1 LNHDA and CDR2 SQIVND (reference sequence). The CDR3 DNA follows: TGTGCCAGTAGTATTCGGCAGGGACGGATCTCGGGGGAGCTGTTTTTT. Translating it yields CASSIRQGRISGELFF.

V and J are TRBV5-4 and TRBJ1-6, with 8 bases aligning to TRBD1. V trimming: 4 bases; J trimming: 7 bases; junction bases outside the gene matches: 4. The germline V gene has CDR1 SGHNT and CDR2 YYREEE (reference sequence). CDR3 length: 14 residues. Written as DNA, the CDR3 is TGTGCCAGCAGCGGACAGGGTCCAAATTCACCCCTCCACTTT. Its protein product is CASSGQGPNSPLHF.

This chain connects TRBV7-2 to TRBJ1-5; perhaps TRBD1 as D (5 bases). CDR1 is SGHTA, CDR2 FQGNSA, per germline. The V gene lost 0 bases and the J gene lost 0 bases, with 6 bases spanning the gap. CDR3 length: 15 residues. CDR3 sequence (DNA): TGTGCCAGCAGCTTAGCCGGGACTAGCAATCAGCCCCAGCATTTT. This gives the protein CASSLAGTSNQPQHF.

The chain joins TRBV6-5 to TRBJ1-1, with D uncertain. V was shortened by 7 bases and J by 5 bases, with 17 bases between the two germline ends. The CDR3 sequence is 14 residues long. The germline V gene encodes CDR1 MNHEY and CDR2 SVGAGI. CDR3 loop: CASIRAPRQTEAFF. CDR3 in DNA: TGTGCCAGCATTCGGGCCCCGAGGCAAACTGAAGCTTTCTTT.

The table lists this clone with a count of one. The genes are TRBV6-5 and TRBJ2-2, with 7 bases lining up with TRBD1. CDR3 size: 13 residues. The germline V gene has CDR1 MNHEY and CDR2 SVGAGI. Losses at the gene ends were 7 bases for V and 3 bases for J; bases not matched to a gene: 2. Written as DNA, the CDR3 is TGTGCCAGCACCGACAGGGACACCGGGGAGCTGTTTTTT. This sequence encodes CASTDRDTGELFF.

The chain combines TRBV6-5 with TRBJ2-5; no clear D gene. V was pared by 6 bases and J by 2 bases, with 7 bases between. Germline V gene data show CDR1 as MNHEY and CDR2 as SVGAGI. CDR3 length equals 12 residues. Here the CDR3 reads CASRAVQETQYF. The CDR3 region has the DNA TGTGCCAGCAGGGCAGTACAAGAGACCCAGTACTTC.

This rearrangement joins TRBV29-1 to TRBJ2-5, with TRBD2 matching 8 bases. CDR3 length: 14 residues. Germline trimming cut 4 bases from V and 6 bases from J; bases unmatched to any gene: 10. Per germline, CDR1 SQVTM and CDR2 ANQGSEA. CDR3 protein: CSVVGRGGEKTQYF. The CDR3 nucleotides read TGCAGCGTTGTCGGACGGGGGGGCGAGAAGACCCAGTACTTC.

V and J are TRBV5-6 and TRBJ1-5; no reliable D call. V lost 0 bases to trimming and J lost 3 bases, with 7 bases between them. CDR1 and CDR2 from the germline V gene are SGHDT and YYEEEE. The CDR3 consists of 14 residues. The CDR3 reads CASSLGENNQPQHF. As DNA, the CDR3 is TGTGCCAGCAGCTTGGGGGAAAACAATCAGCCCCAGCATTTT.

The V gene is TRBV9, the J gene TRBJ2-1; D not resolved. The CDR3 contains 15 residues. Germline V lookup: CDR1 SGDLS, CDR2 YYNGEE. Trimming took off 0 bases at V and 3 bases at J, with 10 bases between the two ends. CDR3 sequence: CASSVEAVNYNEQFF. In DNA, the CDR3 is TGTGCCAGCAGCGTAGAGGCAGTTAACTACAATGAGCAGTTCTTC.

V and J are TRBV19 and TRBJ1-2; possibly TRBD1 for D (6 bases). CDR1 and CDR2 (germline): LNHDA, SQIVND (reference sequence). This CDR3 is 16 amino acids long. V gave up 5 bases and J gave up 2 bases, with 18 bases separating them. The CDR3 DNA follows: TGTGCCAGTAGTTTAACTGCATCTGGACAGAACTATGGCTACACCTTC. Its protein is CASSLTASGQNYGYTF.

The rearrangement links TRBV7-9 to TRBJ2-7; 7 bases agree with TRBD1. This CDR3 is 16 amino acids long. Germline V lookup: CDR1 SEHNR, CDR2 FQNEAQ (reference sequence). V was clipped by 4 bases and J by 3 bases; unmatched bases: 12. DNA for the CDR3: TGTGCCAGCAGCTCCTCACTGGGACAGTCGAACTACGAGCAGTACTTC. This encodes CASSSSLGQSNYEQYF.

The chain employs TRBV10-3 and TRBJ2-7; 10 bases fit TRBD2. Germline loops: CDR1 ENHRY, CDR2 SYGVKD. With V trimmed by 2 bases and J by 4 bases, 8 bases remained unmatched. The CDR3 has 16 amino acids. DNA of the CDR3: TGTGCCATCAGTGAGGCTACTAGCGGGAAATATTACGAGCAGTACTTC. Its translation: CAISEATSGKYYEQYF.

This clone was recorded a few times. The chain combines TRBV7-3 with TRBJ2-1; TRBD1 agrees at 8 bases. Germline CDR1 SGHTA, CDR2 FQGTGA. CDR3 length: 16 residues. V trimming: 4 bases; J trimming: 4 bases; junction bases outside the gene matches: 9. The CDR3 reads CASSSTTGAGYNEQFF. The CDR3 DNA reads TGTGCCAGCAGCTCCACGACAGGGGCGGGTTACAATGAGCAGTTCTTC. Based on the CDR3 plus reference TRBV7-3 and TRBJ2-1, the full variable domain is GAGVSQTPSNKVTEKGKYVELRCDPISGHTALYWYRQSLGQGPEFLIYFQGTGAADDSGLPNDRFFAVRPEGSVSTLKIQRTERGDSAVYLCASSSTTGAGYNEQFFGPGTRLTVL.

The chain links TRBV18 to TRBJ1-1; no clear D. Between the trimmed V and J ends, which lost 2 bases and 7 bases, there was a span of 14 bases. Germline CDR1 and CDR2: KGHSH and LQKENI. This CDR3 spans 14 amino acids. The CDR3 protein is CASSPGQTTSEAFF. CDR3 DNA sequence: TGTGCCAGCTCACCAGGGCAGACGACAAGTGAAGCTTTCTTT.

The V call is TRBV6-1, the J call TRBJ2-5, with a weak D call TRBD1 (6 bases). CDR3 length: 13 residues. Germline CDR1 reads MNHNS; CDR2 reads SASEGT. V lost 5 bases and J 5 bases, leaving 12 bases between the germline ends. DNA of the CDR3: TGTGCCAGCAGTACACAGGGATCGGAGACCCAGTACTTC. Translation gives CASSTQGSETQYF.

The gene calls are TRBV18 and TRBJ1-1, with 9 bases lining up with TRBD1. The ends lost 3 bases at V and 5 bases at J; junction bases unmatched: 1. The CDR3 has 13 residues. Germline V gene data show CDR1 as KGHSH and CDR2 as LQKENI. The CDR3 nucleotides are TGTGCCAGCTCACCCGGGACAGGGACTGAAGCTTTCTTT. Protein: CASSPGTGTEAFF.

The chain is built from TRBV7-3 and TRBJ2-1; D not resolved. The CDR3 contains 13 residues. Germline V gives CDR1 SGHTA, CDR2 FQGTGA. V was shortened by 2 bases and J by 9 bases, with 11 bases between the two germline ends. As DNA, the CDR3 is TGTGCCAGCAGCTTATGGGGTAACACTGAGCAGTTCTTC. This sequence encodes CASSLWGNTEQFF.

The chain links TRBV30 to TRBJ2-3; a weak D match, TRBD2 (7 bases). With 0 bases removed from V and 1 base from J, the gap between germline ends came to 11 bases. The CDR3 loop spans 15 amino acids. From germline, CDR1 is GTSNPN and CDR2 SVGIG (reference sequence). The CDR3 is CAWSVGGGGTDTQYF. In DNA form, the CDR3 reads TGTGCCTGGAGTGTAGGGGGGGGCGGCACAGATACGCAGTATTTT.

The CDR3 DNA sequence: TGCAGCGTTGAAAAGAACGTGGGGAACGAGCAGTACTTC. Translating it yields CSVEKNVGNEQYF. The chain links TRBV29-1 to TRBJ2-7; D not resolved. Germline values: CDR1 SQVTM, CDR2 ANQGSEA. The CDR3 extends over 13 amino acids. Trimming took 2 bases from V and 5 from J, leaving 13 bases between them.

This clone was observed a single time. This rearrangement joins TRBV28 to TRBJ1-5; the match to TRBD1 covers 7 bases. There are 14 residues in the CDR3. CDR1 and CDR2 (germline): MDHEN, SYDVKM. Trimming cost V 6 bases and J 5 bases; bases outside gene matches: 7. The CDR3 sequence: CASRVGTAYQPQHF. CDR3 nucleotide sequence: TGTGCCAGCAGGGTCGGGACAGCCTATCAGCCCCAGCATTTT.

J is TRBJ2-1 and V is TRBV9; 7 bases agree with TRBD2. Germline CDR1 reads SGDLS; CDR2 reads YYNGEE. The CDR3 has 14 residues. V dropped 0 bases and J dropped 7; count of bases not matched to a gene: 4. CDR3 amino acids: CASSVGTSNNEQFF. Here the CDR3 DNA reads TGTGCCAGCAGCGTAGGGACTAGTAATAATGAGCAGTTCTTC.

J is TRBJ1-2 and V is TRBV11-2; perhaps TRBD1 as D (6 bases). Looked up from germline, CDR1 is SGHAT and CDR2 is FQNNGV. The CDR3 is 13 amino acids. The germline V and J ends were trimmed by 5 bases and 8 bases, with 15 bases remaining between them. DNA for the CDR3: TGTGCCAGCAGCGCGGGACATCAGGGAGGCTACACCTTC. It is translated as CASSAGHQGGYTF. Full variable domain (rest looked up from reference TRBV11-2 and TRBJ1-2): EAGVAQSPRYKIIEKRQSVAFWCNPISGHATLYWYQQILGQGPKLLIQFQNNGVVDDSQLPKDRFSAERLKGVDSTLKIQPAKLEDSAVYLCASSAGHQGGYTFGSGTRLTVV.

CDR3 sequence: CATSRDRTNQETQYF. The CDR3 DNA sequence: TGTGCCACCAGCAGAGATAGGACTAACCAAGAGACCCAGTACTTC. The rearrangement uses TRBV15 and TRBJ2-5; D may be TRBD2 (6 bases). Germline V gene lookup returns CDR1 LNHNV and CDR2 YYDKDF (reference sequence). The CDR3 has 15 residues. With 0 bases removed from V and 0 bases from J, the gap between germline ends came to 8 bases.

The rearrangement links TRBV27 to TRBJ2-3, with TRBD1 identical over 11 bases. After removal of 4 bases from V and 2 bases from J, the junction contained 14 bases not matched to a gene. The CDR3 is made up of 19 amino acids. CDR1 is MNHEY, CDR2 SMNVEV, per germline (reference sequence). For the CDR3, the DNA is TGTGCCAGCAGTTCCACCCCTTCGGACAGGGGGCAAATCACAGATACGCAGTATTTT. Protein product: CASSSTPSDRGQITDTQYF.

The sample holds a few counts of this clone. V and J are TRBV6-4 and TRBJ2-3; TRBD2 agrees at 8 bases. V lost 0 bases to trimming and J lost 4 bases; unmatched junction nucleotides: 6. The germline V gene has CDR1 MRHNA and CDR2 SNTAGT. The CDR3 spans 16 residues. The CDR3 bases are TGTGCCAGCAGTGACTCGAGCGGGAGTGGAGCAGATACGCAGTATTTT. Protein: CASSDSSGSGADTQYF.

This chain links TRBV11-2 with TRBJ1-2, with 9 bases matching TRBD1. Germline V gene lookup returns CDR1 SGHAT and CDR2 FQNNGV. This CDR3 has 16 residues. V trimming: 5 bases; J trimming: 4 bases; junction bases outside the gene matches: 11. The CDR3 DNA reads as TGTGCCAGCAGCCCGACCGCGGGACAGGGAATCTATGGCTACACCTTC. This gives the protein CASSPTAGQGIYGYTF.